Below, one TCR beta chain is given with its context. The antigen is unknown. The sample is drawn from a study of T-cell reconstitution after alpha-beta-depleted transplantation in children. As it was prepared, the TCRbeta library received unique molecular identifiers. In TCRdb, the PCR reads were re-called with MiXCR into one record per CDR3 protein. The sample lists some 440,000 distinct CDR3 sequences, 15% to 20% occurring once. Study-level findings and limits: The origin of alpha-beta T cells about two months after transplant was reportedly several hundred expanded graft clones.

The germline V gene has CDR1 SEHNR and CDR2 FQNEAQ (reference sequence). CDR3 size: 17 residues. After removal of 2 bases from V and 0 bases from J, the junction contained 8 bases not matched to a gene. The sequence was obtained from a boy younger than two who had a stem cell transplant for Wiskott-Aldrich syndrome, so the T cells may come from the graft donor. This material consisted of PBMCs, mostly from graft donor cells, taken 360 days after TCRalphabeta/CD19-depleted stem cell transplant. V usage is TRBV7-9 and J usage is TRBJ2-3; TRBD2 matches at 7 bases. This chain's CDR3 is CASSLSAGEVSTDTQYF. Written as DNA, the CDR3 is TGTGCCAGCAGCTTATCTGCGGGGGAGGTCAGCACAGATACGCAGTATTTT.